This T cell receptor (beta chain) was found in a study of T cell repertoires in cytomegalovirus infection. Study background: Public TCR beta signature analysis indicated the presence of both CMV infection and matching HLA type.

The CDR3 covers 13 residues. V was pared by 11 bases and J by 8 bases, with 19 bases between. Germline V lookup: CDR1 MNHEY, CDR2 SVGEGT. For this clonotype: Antigen unknown.

Overall study results and limits: HLA-C-restricted CMV-specific TCR beta clonotypes were dominant in the ex vivo response.

TCRdb re-analysed the reads in MiXCR, keeping a single row per CDR3 protein. Of about 360,000 distinct CDR3 sequences listed, 15% to 20% are singletons. Material: PBMCs. This clonotype was obtained from a human donor in good health (CMV status not recorded). Some clones in this sample may be carry-over from other donors' samples. This chain links TRBV6-2 or TRBV6-3 with TRBJ2-1; D is unresolved. The CDR3 loop reads CAGTSRVRDEQFF. The CDR3 nucleotides read TGTGCCGGAACTTCCCGGGTAAGGGATGAGCAGTTCTTC.